This T cell receptor beta chain appears in the sequencing data of a study of blood T cell repertoires in COVID-19. Enrolled through a virtual design, the participants were between roughly 18 and 95 years of age and came from about two dozen US areas. Researchers sorted participants into cohorts using their self-reported clinical history. Measured with immunoSEQ multiplex PCR; TCRdb has only the in-frame clones, and not every one. The table lists roughly 250,000 clones, approximately 88% of them singletons. Sequencing was carried out using PBMCs or T cells enriched from blood (not recorded which). The TCR sequence derives from a woman aged 40-49 years who had been exposed to COVID-19.

The CDR3 region has the DNA TGTGCCTGGAGCTTCACCGGGGAGCTGTTTTTT. Amino acids: CAWSFTGELFF. The chain links TRBV30 to TRBJ2-2; D remains ambiguous. There are 11 residues in the CDR3. Deletions cut 3 bases from V and 4 bases from J, with 3 bases between. Germline V gene sequence: CDR1 GTSNPN, CDR2 SVGIG (reference sequence).